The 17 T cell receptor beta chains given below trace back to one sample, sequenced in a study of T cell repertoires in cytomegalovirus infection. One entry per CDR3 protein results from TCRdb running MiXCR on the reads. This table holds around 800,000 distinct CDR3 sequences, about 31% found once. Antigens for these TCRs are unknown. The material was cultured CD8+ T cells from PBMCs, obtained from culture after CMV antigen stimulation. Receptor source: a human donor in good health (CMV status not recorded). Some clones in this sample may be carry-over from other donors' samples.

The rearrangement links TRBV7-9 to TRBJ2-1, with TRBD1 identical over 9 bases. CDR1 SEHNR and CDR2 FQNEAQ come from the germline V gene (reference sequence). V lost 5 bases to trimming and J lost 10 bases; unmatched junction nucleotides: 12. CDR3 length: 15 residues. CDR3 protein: CASSRRDREGGEQFF. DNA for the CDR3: TGTGCCAGCAGCCGTAGGGACAGGGAAGGAGGGGAGCAGTTCTTC.

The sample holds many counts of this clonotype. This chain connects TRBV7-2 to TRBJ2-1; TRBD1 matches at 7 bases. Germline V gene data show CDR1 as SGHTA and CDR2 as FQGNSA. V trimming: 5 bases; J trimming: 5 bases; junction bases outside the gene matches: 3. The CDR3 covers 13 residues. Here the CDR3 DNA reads TGTGCCAGCAGCCCAGGGGGTCACAATGAGCAGTTCTTC. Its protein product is CASSPGGHNEQFF.

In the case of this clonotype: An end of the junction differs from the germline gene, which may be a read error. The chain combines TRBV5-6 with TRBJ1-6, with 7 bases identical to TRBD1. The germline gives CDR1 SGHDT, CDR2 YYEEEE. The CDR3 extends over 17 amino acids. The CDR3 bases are TGTGCCAGCAGCCTCCGAGGGGACAGAAATCCCCAATCACACCTCCACTTT. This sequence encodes CASSLRGDRNPQSHLHF. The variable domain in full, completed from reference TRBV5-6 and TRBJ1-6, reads DAGVTQSPTHLIKTRGQQVTLRCSPKSGHDTVSWYQQALGQGPQFIFQYYEEEERQRGNFPDRFSGHQFPNYSSELNVNALLLGDSALYLCASSLRGDRNPQSHLHFGNGTRLTVT.

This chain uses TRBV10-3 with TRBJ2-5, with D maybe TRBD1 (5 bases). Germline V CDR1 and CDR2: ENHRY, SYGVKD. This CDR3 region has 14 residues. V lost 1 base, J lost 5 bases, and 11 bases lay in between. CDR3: CAISEYGRVETQYF. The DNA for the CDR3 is TGTGCCATCAGTGAGTATGGCAGGGTGGAGACCCAGTACTTC.

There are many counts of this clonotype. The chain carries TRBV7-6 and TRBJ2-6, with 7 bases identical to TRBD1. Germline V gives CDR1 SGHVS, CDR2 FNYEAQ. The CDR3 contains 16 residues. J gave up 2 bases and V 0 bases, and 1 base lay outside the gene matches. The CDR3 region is CASSLAQGAGANVLTF. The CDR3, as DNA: TGTGCCAGCAGCTTAGCGCAGGGGGCTGGGGCCAACGTCCTGACTTTC.

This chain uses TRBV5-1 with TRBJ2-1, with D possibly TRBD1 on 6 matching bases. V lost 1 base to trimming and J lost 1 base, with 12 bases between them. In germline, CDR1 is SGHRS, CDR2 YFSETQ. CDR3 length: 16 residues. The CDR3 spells CASSLNTGSSYNEQFF. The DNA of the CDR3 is TGCGCCAGCAGCTTGAATACAGGGAGTTCCTACAATGAGCAGTTCTTC.

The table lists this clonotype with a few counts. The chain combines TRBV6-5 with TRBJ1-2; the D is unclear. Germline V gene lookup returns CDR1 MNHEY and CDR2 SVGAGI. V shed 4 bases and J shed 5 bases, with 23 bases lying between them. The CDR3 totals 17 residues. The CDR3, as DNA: TGTGCCAGCAGTTCTAGGACCGAAGCTATATTAAATTATGGCTACACCTTC. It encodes CASSSRTEAILNYGYTF.

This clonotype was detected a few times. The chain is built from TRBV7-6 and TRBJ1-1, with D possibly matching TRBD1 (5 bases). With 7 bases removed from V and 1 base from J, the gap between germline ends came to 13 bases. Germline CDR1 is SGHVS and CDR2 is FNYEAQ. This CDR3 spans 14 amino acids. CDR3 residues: CASISPDRNTEAFF. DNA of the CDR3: TGTGCCAGCATATCGCCCGACAGGAACACTGAAGCTTTCTTT.

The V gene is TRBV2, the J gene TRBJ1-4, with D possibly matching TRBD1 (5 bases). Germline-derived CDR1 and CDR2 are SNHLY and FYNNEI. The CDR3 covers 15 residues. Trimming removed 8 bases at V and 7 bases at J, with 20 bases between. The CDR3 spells CASDDEAGVGEKLFF. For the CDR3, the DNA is TGTGCCAGCGATGACGAAGCGGGGGTTGGTGAAAAACTGTTTTTT.

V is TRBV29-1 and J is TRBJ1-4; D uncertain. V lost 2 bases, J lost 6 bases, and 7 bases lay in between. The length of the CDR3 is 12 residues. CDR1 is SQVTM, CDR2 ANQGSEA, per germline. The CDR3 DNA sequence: TGCAGCGTTGAACAGGAGGATGAAAAACTGTTTTTT. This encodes CSVEQEDEKLFF.

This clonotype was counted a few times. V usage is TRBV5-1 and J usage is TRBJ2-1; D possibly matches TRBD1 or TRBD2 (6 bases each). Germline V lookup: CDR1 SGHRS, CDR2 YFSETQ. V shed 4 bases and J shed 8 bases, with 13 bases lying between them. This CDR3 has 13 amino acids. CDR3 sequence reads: CASSPLGGDEQFF. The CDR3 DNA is TGCGCCAGCAGCCCCTTGGGGGGCGATGAGCAGTTCTTC.

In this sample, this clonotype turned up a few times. CDR3 in amino acids: CASSEGATSYEQYV. The DNA of the CDR3 is TGTGCCAGCAGCGAGGGGGCTACTTCCTACGAGCAGTACGTC. The chain recombines TRBV6-6 with TRBJ2-7, with 7 positions matching TRBD1. The CDR3 spans 14 residues. V shed 6 bases and J 1 base; nucleotides not matched to a gene: 6. Germline V gives CDR1 MNHNY, CDR2 SVGAGI (reference sequence).

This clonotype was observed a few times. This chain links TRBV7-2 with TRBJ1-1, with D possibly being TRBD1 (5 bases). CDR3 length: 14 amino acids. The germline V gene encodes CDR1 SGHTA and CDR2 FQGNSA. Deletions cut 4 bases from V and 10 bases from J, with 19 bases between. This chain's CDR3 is CASSSQAGADRAFF. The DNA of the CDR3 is TGTGCCAGCAGCTCGCAAGCCGGGGCAGATCGAGCTTTCTTT.

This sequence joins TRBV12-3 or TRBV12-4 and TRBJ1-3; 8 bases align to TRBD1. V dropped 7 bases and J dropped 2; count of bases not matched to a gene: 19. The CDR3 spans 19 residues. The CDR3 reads CASTPTPGQATGAGNTIYF. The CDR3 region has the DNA TGTGCCAGCACTCCGACTCCGGGACAGGCCACAGGGGCTGGAAACACCATATATTTT.

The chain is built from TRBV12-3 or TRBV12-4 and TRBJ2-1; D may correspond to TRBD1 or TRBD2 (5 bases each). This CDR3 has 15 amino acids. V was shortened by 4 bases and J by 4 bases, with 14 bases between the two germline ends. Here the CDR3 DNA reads TGTGCCAGCAGTTGGTCCGGGGCCACTTACAATGAGCAGTTCTTC. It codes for CASSWSGATYNEQFF.

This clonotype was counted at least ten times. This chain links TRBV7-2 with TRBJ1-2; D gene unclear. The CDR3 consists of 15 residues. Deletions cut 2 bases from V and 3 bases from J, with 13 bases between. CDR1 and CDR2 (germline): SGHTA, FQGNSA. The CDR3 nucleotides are TGTGCCAGCAGCTTATCAGGATTTGGGGACTATGGCTACACCTTC. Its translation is CASSLSGFGDYGYTF.

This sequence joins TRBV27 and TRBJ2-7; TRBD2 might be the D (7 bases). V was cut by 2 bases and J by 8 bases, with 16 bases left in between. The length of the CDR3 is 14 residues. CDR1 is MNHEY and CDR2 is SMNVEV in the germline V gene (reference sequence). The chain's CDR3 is CASSLRGGAYKQYF. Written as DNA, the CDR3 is TGTGCCAGCAGTTTAAGAGGGGGGGCTTACAAGCAGTACTTC.